This T cell receptor (beta chain) came from a study of blood T cell repertoires in COVID-19. Looking at the study overall: Whether acute or convalescent, the COVID-19 samples came from the United States, Italy and Spain. From T cells, B-cell-depleted T cells, or PBMCs came the material, which was cDNA or gDNA.

CDR3 size: 14 residues. The germline gives CDR1 MGHRA, CDR2 YSYEKL. V lost 1 base and J 5 bases, leaving 11 bases between the germline ends. Enrolled during active infection, Seattle patients were then followed longitudinally. In the original workflow: Scientists estimated how many nucleated cells there were by amplifying reference gene primers. Produced via immunoSEQ multiplex PCR; TCRdb's table is partial and in-frame only. The V and J calls and clone size were taken over from that table, and D and trimming were inferred from the DNA. The data hold about 480,000 clones, with 85% to 90% observed a single time.

The specimen sequenced was peripheral blood. This clonotype originated in a woman aged 50 to 65 with COVID-19, enrolled during active disease. The chain employs TRBV4-1 and TRBJ2-5; D unclear. The DNA of the CDR3 is TGCGCCAGCAGCCAAGTGGTAGTATCGGAGACCCAGTACTTC. Its protein is CASSQVVVSETQYF.